This is a list of T cell receptor delta chains from one sample in a study of Vδ1+ human thymocytes. TCRdb reanalyzed the multiplex PCR reads using CATT. The data hold tens of thousands of delta-chain clones, with about 15% observed a single time. Sequencing was performed on Vdelta1+ gamma-delta thymocytes from the thymus. Receptor source: a girl less than two years old who had congenital heart surgery. Both conserved end residues are part of each CDR3. Fields, in order: V gene, J gene, D gene, clone size, CDR3 DNA, CDR3 protein. The D gene is left open where the match is weak. Where a row states a size, it is once, few, many or the class of an expanded clone; other rows omit it.

v_gene: TRDV1; j_gene: TRDJ1; d_gene: TRDD3; abundance: few; CDR3nt: TGTGCTCTTGGGGAACGTCTCCCCTCCCTGGGGGACTCCACCGATAAACTCATCTTT; CDR3aa: CALGERLPSLGDSTDKLIF
v_gene: TRDV1; j_gene: TRDJ1; d_gene: TRDD3; abundance: few; CDR3nt: TGTGCTCTTGGGGTTTTCGTTGGGGGACGCTCCTATTTCACCGATAAACTCATCTTT; CDR3aa: CALGVFVGGRSYFTDKLIF
v_gene: TRDV1; j_gene: TRDJ1; d_gene: -; abundance: few; CDR3nt: TGTGCTCTTGGGGACCCCGTCCCGGGGGATAAACTCATCTTT; CDR3aa: CALGDPVPGDKLIF
v_gene: TRDV1; j_gene: TRDJ1; d_gene: TRDD3; abundance: few; CDR3nt: TGTGCTCTTGCGGGCCTTCCTCAGGTAGTACTGGGGGACTACACCGATAAACTCATCTTT; CDR3aa: CALAGLPQVVLGDYTDKLIF
v_gene: TRDV1; j_gene: TRDJ1; d_gene: TRDD3; abundance: -; CDR3nt: TGTGCTCTTGGGGAACTCGTCCTATCTCCCTCGACTCTTGACTGGGGGATAGGCAGGTACACCGATAAACTCATCTTT; CDR3aa: CALGELVLSPSTLDWGIGRYTDKLIF
v_gene: TRDV1; j_gene: TRDJ1; d_gene: TRDD3; abundance: -; CDR3nt: TGTGCTCTTGGGACCACACCCCTCTTCCCCAACTGGGGGGTCTCTTACACCGATAAACTCATCTTT; CDR3aa: CALGTTPLFPNWGVSYTDKLIF
v_gene: TRDV1; j_gene: TRDJ1; d_gene: TRDD3; abundance: few; CDR3nt: TGTGCTCTTGGGGGCGCTCGTTTCCCGCGCCCTACAGTTCGGGGGGATCACACCGATAAACTCATCTTT; CDR3aa: CALGGARFPRPTVRGDHTDKLIF
v_gene: TRDV1; j_gene: TRDJ1; d_gene: TRDD3; abundance: -; CDR3nt: TGTGCTCTTGGGGTACGGAGGGTTCCTACTGGGGGATACTCGATGTGCACCGATAAACTCATCTTT; CDR3aa: CALGVRRVPTGGYSMCTDKLIF
v_gene: TRDV1; j_gene: TRDJ1; d_gene: TRDD3; abundance: few; CDR3nt: TGTGCTCTTGGGGCAACTACGTGGGGTGGCTACTGGGGGATTATTTACACCGATAAACTCATCTTT; CDR3aa: CALGATTWGGYWGIIYTDKLIF
v_gene: TRDV1; j_gene: TRDJ1; d_gene: TRDD3; abundance: -; CDR3nt: TGTGCTCTTGGGGGCCACTCGCGATACTGGGGGATACCCGATAAACTCATCTTT; CDR3aa: CALGGHSRYWGIPDKLIF
v_gene: TRDV1; j_gene: TRDJ1; d_gene: -; abundance: -; CDR3nt: TGTGCTCTTGGGGATTTAATAGGATTGGTAGCCGATAAACTCATCTTT; CDR3aa: CALGDLIGLVADKLIF
v_gene: TRDV1; j_gene: TRDJ1; d_gene: TRDD3; abundance: few; CDR3nt: TGTGCTCTTGGGGAACTAAGCGGTCCCTCCCCCGTACTGGGGAGGTACACCGATAAACTCATCTTT; CDR3aa: CALGELSGPSPVLGRYTDKLIF
v_gene: TRDV1; j_gene: TRDJ1; d_gene: TRDD2; abundance: -; CDR3nt: TGTGCTCTTGGAGGTCCTTCCTTCATCCAGTACTCCGATAAACTCATCTTT; CDR3aa: CALGGPSFIQYSDKLIF
v_gene: TRDV1; j_gene: TRDJ1; d_gene: -; abundance: -; CDR3nt: TGTGCTCTTGGGGAAGGTACGTGCCAGGAAACCGATAAACTCATCTTT; CDR3aa: CALGEGTCQETDKLIF
v_gene: TRDV1; j_gene: TRDJ1; d_gene: -; abundance: -; CDR3nt: TGTGCTCTTGGGAGCGCCTTCCTAATACTGGGGGCCCCAGGACCCCTAGGGTACACCGATAAACTCATCTTT; CDR3aa: CALGSAFLILGAPGPLGYTDKLIF
v_gene: TRDV1; j_gene: TRDJ1; d_gene: TRDD3; abundance: -; CDR3nt: TGTGCTCTTGGGGAACTTTCCCGCCCTTTGGGGGACTACTCTATGTACACCGATAAACTCATCTTT; CDR3aa: CALGELSRPLGDYSMYTDKLIF
v_gene: TRDV1; j_gene: TRDJ1; d_gene: TRDD3; abundance: -; CDR3nt: TGTGCTCTTGGGGAACCCTTCCTAGAGAGGATATGGTACTGGGGGATACGCGCGTGCACCGATAAACTCATCTTT; CDR3aa: CALGEPFLERIWYWGIRACTDKLIF
v_gene: TRDV1; j_gene: TRDJ1; d_gene: -; abundance: -; CDR3nt: TGTGCTCTTGGGGAGCCTCAGAGCCTATCGTTCCAGGGGGCCCTCACCGATAAACTCATCTTT; CDR3aa: CALGEPQSLSFQGALTDKLIF
v_gene: TRDV2; j_gene: TRDJ1; d_gene: TRDD3; abundance: few; CDR3nt: TGTGCCTGTGGGTCCCAGCCGGGGGATACGGCGACAGGAACCGATAAACTCATCTTT; CDR3aa: CACGSQPGDTATGTDKLIF
v_gene: TRDV1; j_gene: TRDJ1; d_gene: TRDD3; abundance: few; CDR3nt: TGTGCTCTTGGGGAACGACCCCCTACTGGGGGATACTATTACACCGATAAACTCATCTTT; CDR3aa: CALGERPPTGGYYYTDKLIF
v_gene: TRDV1; j_gene: TRDJ1; d_gene: TRDD3; abundance: few; CDR3nt: TGTGCTCTTGGTCTGGGGAGTTCTGACGTTTTGGTGCTGGGGATAAGGAAGCCGTACACCGATAAACTCATCTTT; CDR3aa: CALGLGSSDVLVLGIRKPYTDKLIF
v_gene: TRDV2; j_gene: TRDJ1; d_gene: TRDD3; abundance: few; CDR3nt: TGTGCCTGTGTCCGAGGTTGGGGGATACGAAACGATGAACTCATCTTT; CDR3aa: CACVRGWGIRNDELIF
v_gene: TRDV1; j_gene: TRDJ1; d_gene: TRDD3; abundance: -; CDR3nt: TGTGCTCTTGGGGAAATGGGACCATCATTGGGGGATACTCAGTACACCGATAAACTCATCTTT; CDR3aa: CALGEMGPSLGDTQYTDKLIF
v_gene: TRDV1; j_gene: TRDJ1; d_gene: TRDD3; abundance: few; CDR3nt: TGTGCTCTTGGGGAAAGAAAGACTGGGGGATACGTACCCCATAAACTCATCTTT; CDR3aa: CALGERKTGGYVPHKLIF
v_gene: TRDV1; j_gene: TRDJ1; d_gene: TRDD3; abundance: -; CDR3nt: TGTGCTCTTGGGGAACTAGGACCCCTACGAACTGGGGGACCATACGGGGAGTACACCGATAAACTCATCTTT; CDR3aa: CALGELGPLRTGGPYGEYTDKLIF
v_gene: TRDV2; j_gene: TRDJ1; d_gene: -; abundance: few; CDR3nt: TGTGCCTGCGAAACGGTGGGGACTGACACCGATAAACTCATCTTT; CDR3aa: CACETVGTDTDKLIF
v_gene: TRDV1; j_gene: TRDJ1; d_gene: TRDD3; abundance: -; CDR3nt: TGTGCTCTTGGGGAACTACCGTACTGGGGGATACCGTACACCGATAAACCCATCTTT; CDR3aa: CALGELPYWGIPYTDKPIF
v_gene: TRAV29/DV5; j_gene: TRDJ1; d_gene: TRDD3; abundance: once; CDR3nt: TGTGCAGCAAGGATGATCACGTCTCGTACTGGGGGATACGTTCGCCCGTACACCGATAAACTCATCTTT; CDR3aa: CAARMITSRTGGYVRPYTDKLIF
v_gene: TRDV1; j_gene: TRDJ1; d_gene: -; abundance: few; CDR3nt: TGTGCTCTTGGGGCCTGGAGGGGGACCCCAGGGACCGATAAACTCATCTTT; CDR3aa: CALGAWRGTPGTDKLIF
v_gene: TRDV1; j_gene: TRDJ1; d_gene: TRDD3; abundance: -; CDR3nt: TGTGCTCTTGGGGAACTAGGCCCCTTACGACCCGACTGGGGGATACGGGACGCCCTGTACACCGATAAACTCATCTTT; CDR3aa: CALGELGPLRPDWGIRDALYTDKLIF
v_gene: TRDV1; j_gene: TRDJ1; d_gene: TRDD3; abundance: -; CDR3nt: TGTGCTCTTGGGGAACGGCCCACGCTCAGTACTGGGGGATACGCTAGTATGGATAAACTCATCTTC; CDR3aa: CALGERPTLSTGGYASMDKLIF
v_gene: TRDV1; j_gene: TRDJ1; d_gene: -; abundance: -; CDR3nt: TGTGCTCTTTGGACCGAGACCTTTCGGGGGAGTACCACCGATAAACTCATCTTT; CDR3aa: CALWTETFRGSTTDKLIF
v_gene: TRDV1; j_gene: TRDJ1; d_gene: -; abundance: -; CDR3nt: TGTGCTCTTGGGGAACCCCAATTCCCCCCCGTAGCGGGGGGGTACACCGATAAACTCATCTTT; CDR3aa: CALGEPQFPPVAGGYTDKLIF
v_gene: TRAV29/DV5; j_gene: TRDJ1; d_gene: TRDD3; abundance: -; CDR3nt: TGTGCAGCAGGGGGGCCCCACAGCTGGGGGATAATTCGACTCATCTTT; CDR3aa: CAAGGPHSWGIIRLIF
v_gene: TRDV1; j_gene: TRDJ1; d_gene: TRDD3; abundance: -; CDR3nt: TGTGCTCTTGGGGAACCCGTACTGGGGGTTCCGGCGTACACCGATAAACTCATCTTT; CDR3aa: CALGEPVLGVPAYTDKLIF
v_gene: TRDV1; j_gene: TRDJ1; d_gene: -; abundance: few; CDR3nt: TGTGCTCTTGGGGAAACCTACAGGGACACCGATAAACTCATCTTT; CDR3aa: CALGETYRDTDKLIF
v_gene: TRDV1; j_gene: TRDJ1; d_gene: -; abundance: few; CDR3nt: TGTGCTCTTGGGGAACCCTTACTACGGAATACCGATAAACTCATCTTT; CDR3aa: CALGEPLLRNTDKLIF